This T cell receptor beta chain emerged from a study of blood T cells in healthy people across ages (dated by TCRdb to 2015 to 2017). Regarding the study in general: In model experiments, roughly one uniquely barcoded TCR beta cDNA molecule per two T cells was captured by template switching. To avoid experimental bias, donors of different ages were randomly spread across the sequencing lanes. The donors were divided into four age groups: young (average roughly 15 years), middle-aged (approximately 42), aged (about 62) and long-lived (82). To track age-related changes in TCR beta repertoire diversity, the study relied on deep sequencing normalized with unique cDNA molecular identifiers. Using the same blood draw, the study looked at two additional independent replicas of 1 million unique cDNA reads for two donors, one aged 18 to 30 and the other aged 80 or older. The full study reports these points: Observed TCR beta diversity per million T cells fell roughly linearly with age, and a significant reduction was already apparent by age about 36. The percentage of naive T cells measured by flow cytometry correlated strongly with observed TCR beta diversity. The long-lived group showed more naive CD4+ T cells, fewer expanded clones and increased TCR diversity than the aged group, suggesting age selection. Conclusive comparison of naive and antigen-experienced compartments was prevented by the profiling of bulk unsorted PBMCs. Donor CMV infection status was unknown, potentially confounding age-related changes in expanded clonotypes. Total diversity estimates from one million sequenced T cells were considered lower bounds and underestimates.

Points on this clonotype: Its antigen is currently not known. Base qualities are not provided; no much larger clone lies one nucleotide away.

Libraries were built with 5' RACE. A second PCR of roughly 7 to 11 cycles was run with a J-beta primer mix and a sample-barcoded 5' primer. A template-switch 5' adaptor carrying 12 random nucleotides introduced a unique molecular identifier onto each TCR beta cDNA molecule. Each sample yielded at least 3 million CDR3-containing paired-end reads. First-strand cDNA was synthesized from all RNA with the Mint cDNA synthesis kit, primed by a TRBC-specific oligonucleotide. All cDNA was treated with uracil-DNA glycosylase and then went through a first 18-cycle PCR with the universal primers M1SS and BC2_uni_R. The authors' analysis ran thus. For normalization, 1 million high-quality reads were randomly selected from each sample, with every read carrying a distinct molecular identifier. Reads with shared molecular identifiers were discarded instead of being binned into consensus sequences. MiTCR, set to a Q25 quality threshold and the strictest error-elimination algorithm, was used for CDR3 identification, clonotype clustering and error correction. Lower-bound total TCR beta diversity was estimated with a nonparametric unseen species model using Euler transformation. The public reads were reanalyzed by TCRdb: fastp trimming at Q25, MiXCR alignment, in-frame beta chains only. Each entry merges the rows of one CDR3 protein and shows their most common DNA and genes. It is TCRdb's table, rather than the study itself, that gives the V and J calls and clone size. The sample includes 1.8 million or so distinct CDR3 sequences, with 30% to 40% observed a single time. Roughly 24% of the sample comes from the top ten.

Systemically healthy Caucasian individuals from Russia, 39 in total and aged 6 to 90 years, were included as donors. Each donor gave ten milliliters of peripheral blood, collected into EDTA-treated Vacutainer tubes. Ficoll-Paque density-gradient centrifugation was used to isolate PBMCs, with at least 6 million obtained per sample. Total RNA was extracted from PBMCs with Trizol reagent, with at least 5.5 micrograms obtained per sample. The percentages of naive CD45RAhigh/CD27high T cells were determined by flow cytometry on a PBMC aliquot from every donor. This TCR derives from a human donor in good health. Sequencing was carried out using blood.

The CDR3 reads CSADPGDQFYEQYF. The nucleotide sequence is TGCAGTGCTGACCCGGGAGATCAGTTCTACGAGCAGTACTTC. This sequence uses TRBV20-1 and TRBJ2-5; tentative D gene TRBD2, with 6 bases matching. The DNA end is a closer match to TRBJ2-7, so the J assignment may be wrong. The cysteine opens and the phenylalanine closes a CDR3 of 14 amino acids. The DNA shown is the 42-base CDR3, in frame from base 1. As encoded in the germline V gene (reference sequence), CDR1 is DFQATT while CDR2 is SNEGSKA.